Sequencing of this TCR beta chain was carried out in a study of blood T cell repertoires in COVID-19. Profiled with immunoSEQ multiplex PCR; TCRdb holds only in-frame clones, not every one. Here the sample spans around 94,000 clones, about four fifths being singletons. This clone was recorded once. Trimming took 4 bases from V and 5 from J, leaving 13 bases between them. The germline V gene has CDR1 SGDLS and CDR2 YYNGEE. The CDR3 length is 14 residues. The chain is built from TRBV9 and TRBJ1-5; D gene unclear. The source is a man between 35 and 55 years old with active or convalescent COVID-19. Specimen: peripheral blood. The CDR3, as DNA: TGTGCCAGCAGCCCCACGGGGTGGGATCAGCCCCAGCATTTT. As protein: CASSPTGWDQPQHF. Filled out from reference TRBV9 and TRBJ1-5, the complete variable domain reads DSGVTQTPKHLITATGQRVTLRCSPRSGDLSVYWYQQSLDQGLQFLIQYYNGEERAKGNILERFSAQQFPDLHSELNLSSLELGDSALYFCASSPTGWDQPQHFGDGTRLSIL.